In this sample, the clone carrying this T cell receptor (beta chain) turned up many times. Antigen specificity is unknown. With iRepertoire HTBI primers and Arm-PCR of CDR3 regions, TCR beta libraries were built. TCRdb recomputed calls from the multiplex PCR reads with MiXCR, one row per CDR3 protein. Of approximately 250,000 distinct CDR3 sequences in the sample, 18% were seen once. Documented time point: newly diagnosed GD, antithyroid drugs for less than 3 months. Preparation of the TCR library used RNA extracted from PBMCs. The data originate from a study of regulatory T cells in long-lasting Graves disease. General observations from the study: Persistent patients had a count of shared public clonotypes (about 2,500) that exceeded that of new patients (roughly 1,000). Repertoires from persistent disease leaned toward TRBV28, TRBJ1-2 and TRBJ2-5.

Deletions cut 4 bases from V and 11 bases from J, with 8 bases between. There are 11 residues in the CDR3. CDR1 and CDR2 (germline): SEHNR, FQNEAQ (reference sequence). The rearrangement uses TRBV7-9 and TRBJ1-4, with D uncertain. The sequencing here drew on peripheral blood mononuclear cells (PBMCs), taken at new diagnosis, from a patient treated with antithyroid drugs. The sequence was obtained from a female donor with Graves disease. CDR3 region: CASSSRPKLFF. The CDR3 region has the DNA TGTGCCAGCAGCTCCCGACCGAAACTGTTTTTT.